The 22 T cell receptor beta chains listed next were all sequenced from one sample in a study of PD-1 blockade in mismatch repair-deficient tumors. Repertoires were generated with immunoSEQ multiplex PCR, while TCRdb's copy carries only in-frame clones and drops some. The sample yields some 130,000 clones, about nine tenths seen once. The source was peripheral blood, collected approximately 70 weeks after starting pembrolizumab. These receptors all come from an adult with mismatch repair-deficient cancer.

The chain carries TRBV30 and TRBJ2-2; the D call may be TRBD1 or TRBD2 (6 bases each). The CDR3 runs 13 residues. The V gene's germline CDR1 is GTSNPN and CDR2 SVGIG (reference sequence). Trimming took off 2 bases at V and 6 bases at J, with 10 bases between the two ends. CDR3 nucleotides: TGTGCCTGGAGTCCGAGGGGGGCCGGGGAGCTGTTTTTT. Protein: CAWSPRGAGELFF.

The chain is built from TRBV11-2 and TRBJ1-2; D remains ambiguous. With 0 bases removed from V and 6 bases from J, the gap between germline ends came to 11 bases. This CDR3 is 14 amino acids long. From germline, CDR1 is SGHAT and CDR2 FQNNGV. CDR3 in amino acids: CASSLDLSSDGYTF. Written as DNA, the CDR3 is TGTGCCAGCAGCTTAGATCTGAGTTCCGATGGCTACACCTTC.

The CDR3 sequence: CASSFLGQGYNEQFF. CDR3 bases: TGTGCCAGCAGTTTTCTCGGACAGGGTTACAATGAGCAGTTCTTC. The chain joins TRBV27 to TRBJ2-1; 8 bases are shared with TRBD1. Germline V lookup: CDR1 MNHEY, CDR2 SMNVEV (reference sequence). This CDR3 spans 15 amino acids. The V segment lost 3 bases and the J segment 4 bases; nucleotides outside the gene matches: 5.

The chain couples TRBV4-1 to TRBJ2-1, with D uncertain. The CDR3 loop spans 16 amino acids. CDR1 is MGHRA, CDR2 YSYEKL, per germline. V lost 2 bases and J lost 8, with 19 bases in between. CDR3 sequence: CASSQLDHTFLDEQFF. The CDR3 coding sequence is TGCGCCAGCAGCCAACTGGACCATACATTTCTGGATGAGCAGTTCTTC.

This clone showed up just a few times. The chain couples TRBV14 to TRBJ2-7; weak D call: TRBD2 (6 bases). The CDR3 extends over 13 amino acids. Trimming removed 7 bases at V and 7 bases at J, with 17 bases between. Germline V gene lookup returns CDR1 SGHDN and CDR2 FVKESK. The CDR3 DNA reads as TGTGCCAGCAAAGACCACGGGGGTGGAGAGCAGTACTTC. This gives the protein CASKDHGGGEQYF. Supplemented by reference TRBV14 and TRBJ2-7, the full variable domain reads EAGVTQFPSHSVIEKGQTVTLRCDPISGHDNLYWYRRVMGKEIKFLLHFVKESKQDESGMPNNRFLAERTGGTYSTLKVQPAELEDSGVYFCASKDHGGGEQYFGPGTRLTVT.

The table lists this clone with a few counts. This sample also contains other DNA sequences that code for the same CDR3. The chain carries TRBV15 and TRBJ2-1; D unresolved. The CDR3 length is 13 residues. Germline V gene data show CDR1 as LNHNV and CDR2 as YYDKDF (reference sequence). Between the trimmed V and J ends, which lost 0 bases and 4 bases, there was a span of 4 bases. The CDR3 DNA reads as TGTGCCACCAGCAGAGATGGGTACAATGAGCAGTTCTTC. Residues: CATSRDGYNEQFF.

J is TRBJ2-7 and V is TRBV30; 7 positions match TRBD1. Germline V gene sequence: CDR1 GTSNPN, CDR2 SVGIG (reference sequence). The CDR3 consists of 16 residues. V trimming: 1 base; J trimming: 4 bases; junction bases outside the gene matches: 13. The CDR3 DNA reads TGTGCCTGGAGTGGGATTGGACAGGTCACGCCTTACGAGCAGTACTTC. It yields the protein CAWSGIGQVTPYEQYF.

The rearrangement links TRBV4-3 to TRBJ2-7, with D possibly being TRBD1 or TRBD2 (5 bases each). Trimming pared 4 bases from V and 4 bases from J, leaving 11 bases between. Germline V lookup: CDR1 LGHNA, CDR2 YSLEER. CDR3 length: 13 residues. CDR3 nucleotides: TGCGCCAGCAGCCCGGGGCCTTTTTACGAGCAGTACTTC. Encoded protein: CASSPGPFYEQYF.

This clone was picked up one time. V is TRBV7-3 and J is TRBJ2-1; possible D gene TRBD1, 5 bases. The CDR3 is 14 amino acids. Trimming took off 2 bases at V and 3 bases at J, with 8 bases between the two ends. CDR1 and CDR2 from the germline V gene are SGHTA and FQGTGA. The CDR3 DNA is TGTGCCAGCAGCTTAGGACACTTCTACAATGAGCAGTTCTTC. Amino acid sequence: CASSLGHFYNEQFF.

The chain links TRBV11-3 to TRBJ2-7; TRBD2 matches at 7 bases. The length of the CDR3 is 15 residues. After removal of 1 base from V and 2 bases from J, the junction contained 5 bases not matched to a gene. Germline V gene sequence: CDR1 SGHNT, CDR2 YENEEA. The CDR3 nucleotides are TGTGCCAGCAGCTTAGGCGGGAGCCCTCCCTACGAGCAGTACTTC. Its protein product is CASSLGGSPPYEQYF.

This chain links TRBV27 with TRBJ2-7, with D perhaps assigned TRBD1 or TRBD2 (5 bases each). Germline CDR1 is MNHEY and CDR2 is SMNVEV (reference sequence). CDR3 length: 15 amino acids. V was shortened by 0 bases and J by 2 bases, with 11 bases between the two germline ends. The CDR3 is CASSLSGELPYEQYF. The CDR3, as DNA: TGTGCCAGCAGTTTATCGGGGGAGCTTCCCTACGAGCAGTACTTC.

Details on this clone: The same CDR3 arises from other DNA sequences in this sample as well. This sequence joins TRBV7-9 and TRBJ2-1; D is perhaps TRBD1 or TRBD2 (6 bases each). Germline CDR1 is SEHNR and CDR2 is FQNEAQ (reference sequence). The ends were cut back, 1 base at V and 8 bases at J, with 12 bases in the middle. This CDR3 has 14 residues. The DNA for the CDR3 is TGTGCCAGCAGCTTAGATACAGGGAGGTATGAGCAGTTCTTC. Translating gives CASSLDTGRYEQFF.

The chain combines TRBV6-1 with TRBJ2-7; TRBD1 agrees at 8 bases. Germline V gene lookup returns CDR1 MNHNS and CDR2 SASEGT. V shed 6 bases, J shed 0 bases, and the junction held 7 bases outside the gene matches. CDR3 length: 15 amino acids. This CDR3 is CASSLGQGISYEQYF. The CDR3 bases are TGTGCCAGCAGCCTAGGACAGGGAATCTCCTACGAGCAGTACTTC.

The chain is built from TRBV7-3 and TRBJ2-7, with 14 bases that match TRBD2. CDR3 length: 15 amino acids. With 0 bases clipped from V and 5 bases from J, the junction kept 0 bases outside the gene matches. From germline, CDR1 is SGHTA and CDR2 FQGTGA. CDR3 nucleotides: TGTGCCAGCAGCTTAACGGGACTAGCGGGAGACGAGCAGTACTTC. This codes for CASSLTGLAGDEQYF.

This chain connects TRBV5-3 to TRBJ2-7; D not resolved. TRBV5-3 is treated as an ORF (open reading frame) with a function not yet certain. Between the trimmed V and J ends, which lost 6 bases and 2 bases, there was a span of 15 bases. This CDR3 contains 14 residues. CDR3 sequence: CARISGAPPYEQYF. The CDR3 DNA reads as TGTGCCAGAATAAGTGGAGCGCCACCCTACGAGCAGTACTTC.

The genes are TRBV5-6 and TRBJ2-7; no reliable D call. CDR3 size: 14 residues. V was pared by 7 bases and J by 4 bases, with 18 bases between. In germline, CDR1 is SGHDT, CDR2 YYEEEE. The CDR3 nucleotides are TGTGCCAGCCATGAACGACGTACTGGGTACGAGCAGTACTTC. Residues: CASHERRTGYEQYF. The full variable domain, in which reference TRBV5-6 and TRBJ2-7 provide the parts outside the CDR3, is DAGVTQSPTHLIKTRGQQVTLRCSPKSGHDTVSWYQQALGQGPQFIFQYYEEEERQRGNFPDRFSGHQFPNYSSELNVNALLLGDSALYLCASHERRTGYEQYFGPGTRLTVT.

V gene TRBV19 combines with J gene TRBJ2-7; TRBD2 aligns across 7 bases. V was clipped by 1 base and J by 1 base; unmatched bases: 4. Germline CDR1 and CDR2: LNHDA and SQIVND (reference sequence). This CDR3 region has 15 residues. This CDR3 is CASSIAAGVSYEQYF. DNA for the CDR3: TGTGCCAGTAGTATAGCGGCGGGAGTATCCTACGAGCAGTACTTC.

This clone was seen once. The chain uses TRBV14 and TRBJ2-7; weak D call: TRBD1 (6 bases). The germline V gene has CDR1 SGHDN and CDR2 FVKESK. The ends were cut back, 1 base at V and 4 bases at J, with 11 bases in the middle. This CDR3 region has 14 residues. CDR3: CASSQVDRRYEQYF. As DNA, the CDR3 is TGTGCCAGCAGCCAAGTCGACAGGAGATACGAGCAGTACTTC. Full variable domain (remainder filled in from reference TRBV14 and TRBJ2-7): EAGVTQFPSHSVIEKGQTVTLRCDPISGHDNLYWYRRVMGKEIKFLLHFVKESKQDESGMPNNRFLAERTGGTYSTLKVQPAELEDSGVYFCASSQVDRRYEQYFGPGTRLTVT.

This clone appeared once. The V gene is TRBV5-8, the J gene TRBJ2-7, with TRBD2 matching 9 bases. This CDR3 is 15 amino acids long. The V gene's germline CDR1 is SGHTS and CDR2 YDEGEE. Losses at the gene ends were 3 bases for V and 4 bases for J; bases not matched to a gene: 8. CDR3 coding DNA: TGTGCCAGCAGCTCGGAGCGGGGGGCCCCTTACGAGCAGTACTTC. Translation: CASSSERGAPYEQYF.

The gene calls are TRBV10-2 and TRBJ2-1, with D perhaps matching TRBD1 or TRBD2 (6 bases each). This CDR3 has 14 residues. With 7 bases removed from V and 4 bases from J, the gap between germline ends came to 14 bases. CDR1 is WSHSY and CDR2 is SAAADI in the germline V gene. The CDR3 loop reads CASTEGGDYNEQFF. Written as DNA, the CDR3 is TGCGCCAGCACCGAGGGGGGCGATTACAATGAGCAGTTCTTC.

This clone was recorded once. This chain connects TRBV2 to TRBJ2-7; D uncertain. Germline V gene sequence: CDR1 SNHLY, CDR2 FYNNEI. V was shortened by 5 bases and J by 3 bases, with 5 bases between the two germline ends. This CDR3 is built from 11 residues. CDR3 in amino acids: CASSLHYEQYF. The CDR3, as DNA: TGTGCCAGCAGTCTCCACTACGAGCAGTACTTC.

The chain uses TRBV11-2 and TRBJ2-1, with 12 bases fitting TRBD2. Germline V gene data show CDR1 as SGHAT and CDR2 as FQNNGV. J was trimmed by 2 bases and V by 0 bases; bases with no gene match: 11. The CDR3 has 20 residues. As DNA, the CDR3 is TGTGCCAGCAGCTTAGATCTTTACTCTAGCGGGAGGGGCCCCTACAATGAGCAGTTCTTC. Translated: CASSLDLYSSGRGPYNEQFF.